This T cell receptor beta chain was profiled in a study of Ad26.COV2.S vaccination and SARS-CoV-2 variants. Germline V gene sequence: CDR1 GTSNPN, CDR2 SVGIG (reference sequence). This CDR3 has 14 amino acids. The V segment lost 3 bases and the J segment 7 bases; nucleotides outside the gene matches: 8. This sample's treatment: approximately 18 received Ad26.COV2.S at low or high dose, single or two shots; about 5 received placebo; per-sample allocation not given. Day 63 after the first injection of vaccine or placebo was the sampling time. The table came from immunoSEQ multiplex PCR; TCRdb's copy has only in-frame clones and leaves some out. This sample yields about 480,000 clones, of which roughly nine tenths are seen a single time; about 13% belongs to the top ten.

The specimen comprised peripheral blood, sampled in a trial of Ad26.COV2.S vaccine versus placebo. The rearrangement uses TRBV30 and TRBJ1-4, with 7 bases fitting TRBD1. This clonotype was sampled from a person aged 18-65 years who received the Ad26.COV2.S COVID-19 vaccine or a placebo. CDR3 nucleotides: TGTGCCTGGAGCAGGGGGGGGCGAAGTGAAAAACTGTTTTTT. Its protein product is CAWSRGGRSEKLFF. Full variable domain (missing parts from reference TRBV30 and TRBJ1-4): SQTIHQWPATLVQPVGSPLSLECTVEGTSNPNLYWYRQAAGRGLQLLFYSVGIGQISSEVPQNLSASRPQDRQFILSSKKLLLSDSGFYLCAWSRGGRSEKLFFGSGTQLSVL.